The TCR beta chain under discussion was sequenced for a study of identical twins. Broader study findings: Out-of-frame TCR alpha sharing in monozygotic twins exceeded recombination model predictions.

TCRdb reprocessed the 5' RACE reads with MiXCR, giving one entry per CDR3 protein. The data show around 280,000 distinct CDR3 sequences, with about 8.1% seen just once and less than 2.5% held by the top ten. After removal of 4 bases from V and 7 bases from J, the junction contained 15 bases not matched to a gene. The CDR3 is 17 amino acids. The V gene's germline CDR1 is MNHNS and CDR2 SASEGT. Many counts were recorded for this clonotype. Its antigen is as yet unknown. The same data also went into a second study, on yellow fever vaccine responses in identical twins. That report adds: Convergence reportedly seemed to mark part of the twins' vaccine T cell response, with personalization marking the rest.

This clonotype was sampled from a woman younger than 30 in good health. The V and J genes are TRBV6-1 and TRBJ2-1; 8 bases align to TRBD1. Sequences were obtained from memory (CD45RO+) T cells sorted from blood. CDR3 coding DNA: TGTGCCAGCAGTGGAGGCGGGGCAGGGGGCTTGAGGAATGAGCAGTTCTTC. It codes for CASSGGGAGGLRNEQFF.